These 26 T cell receptor beta chains originate from one sample sequenced in a study of blood T cell repertoires in COVID-19. Data came from immunoSEQ multiplex PCR; TCRdb stores just in-frame clones and leaves some out. The sample holds more than 250,000 clones; about 84% are singletons and the top ten take approximately 1.5%. Input material: peripheral blood. The receptor set was obtained from a woman aged 50 to 65 with acute or convalescent COVID-19.

The genes are TRBV9 and TRBJ1-1, with D unclear. Germline V gene data show CDR1 as SGDLS and CDR2 as YYNGEE. The CDR3 runs to 15 residues. The V end was cut by 4 bases, the J end by 3 bases, with 16 bases between. CDR3 region: CASSSRHGSDTEAFF. CDR3 in DNA: TGTGCCAGCAGCTCTCGGCACGGGTCGGACACTGAAGCTTTCTTT.

The rearrangement uses TRBV7-2 and TRBJ2-7, with 8 bases that match TRBD2. The CDR3 runs to 13 residues. Germline lookup yields CDR1 SGHTA and CDR2 FQGNSA. V shed 4 bases, J shed 6 bases, and the junction held 5 bases outside the gene matches. The CDR3 is CASSSLAEGEQYF. The CDR3 nucleotides read TGTGCCAGCAGCTCACTAGCGGAGGGCGAGCAGTACTTC.

The CDR3 sequence is CASSSPPGAGANVLTF. The CDR3 DNA is TGTGCCAGCAGCTCCCCCCCCGGGGCTGGGGCCAACGTCCTGACTTTC. This chain joins TRBV28 and TRBJ2-6; possibly TRBD2 for D (5 bases). V lost 6 bases, J lost 2 bases, and 14 bases lay in between. CDR1 and CDR2 from the germline V gene are MDHEN and SYDVKM. This CDR3 has 16 amino acids. Variable domain in full (rest from reference TRBV28 and TRBJ2-6): DVKVTQSSRYLVKRTGEKVFLECVQDMDHENMFWYRQDPGLGLRLIYFSYDVKMKEKGDIPEGYSVSREKKERFSLILESASTNQTSMYLCASSSPPGAGANVLTFGAGSRLTVL.

The chain is built from TRBV9 and TRBJ2-1, with D maybe TRBD2 (6 bases). This CDR3 region has 15 residues. Germline CDR1 is SGDLS and CDR2 is YYNGEE. With 0 bases removed from V and 3 bases from J, the gap between germline ends came to 10 bases. The CDR3 reads CASSVDLDYYNEQFF. In nucleotides, the CDR3 is TGTGCCAGCAGCGTAGATCTGGACTACTACAATGAGCAGTTCTTC.

This chain joins TRBV5-1 and TRBJ1-1; D unresolved. V lost 0 bases, J lost 4 bases, and 13 bases lay in between. Germline CDR1 and CDR2: SGHRS and YFSETQ. The CDR3 is 15 residues long. As DNA, the CDR3 is TGCGCCAGCAGCTTGGCCGACGGGCGGGCCACTGAAGCTTTCTTT. The encoded protein is CASSLADGRATEAFF.

The V and J genes are TRBV3-1 (or the pseudogene TRBV3-2) and TRBJ1-6; D gene ambiguous. The CDR3 sequence is 15 residues long. CDR1 LGHDT and CDR2 YNNKEL come from the germline V gene (reference sequence). V shed 4 bases and J shed 0 bases, with 7 bases lying between them. CDR3 bases: TGTGCCAGCAGCCCGATAGACTCCTATAATTCACCCCTCCACTTT. Protein product: CASSPIDSYNSPLHF.

This clone was counted a single time. The V gene is TRBV3-1 (or the pseudogene TRBV3-2), the J gene TRBJ2-1, with D tentatively TRBD2 (5 bases). V was trimmed by 1 base and J by 0 bases, leaving 13 bases between them. The CDR3 extends over 17 amino acids. Germline V gene lookup returns CDR1 LGHDT and CDR2 YNNKEL (reference sequence). The CDR3 is CASSQVVGSGSYNEQFF. The CDR3 DNA follows: TGTGCCAGCAGCCAAGTGGTTGGGAGCGGCTCCTACAATGAGCAGTTCTTC.

V gene TRBV7-9 combines with J gene TRBJ1-1; D is perhaps TRBD1 (5 bases). Looked up from germline, CDR1 is SEHNR and CDR2 is FQNEAQ (reference sequence). CDR3 length: 15 residues. The germline V and J ends were trimmed by 1 base and 4 bases, with 13 bases remaining between them. Written as DNA, the CDR3 is TGTGCCAGCAGCTTAGTGGGGGGGTCTCGCACTGAAGCTTTCTTT. Protein sequence: CASSLVGGSRTEAFF.

The V call is TRBV6-6, the J call TRBJ1-6, with TRBD1 as a possible D gene (6 bases). Germline V lookup: CDR1 MNHNY, CDR2 SVGAGI (reference sequence). The CDR3 contains 12 residues. Trimming removed 6 bases from V and 17 bases from J, with 17 bases in between. The CDR3 is CASSSGGAEVHF. CDR3 in DNA: TGTGCCAGCAGCTCTGGGGGGGCGGAGGTCCACTTT.

The chain employs TRBV5-1 and TRBJ2-5; 8 bases fit TRBD1. CDR3 length: 17 residues. Trimming cost V 3 bases and J 5 bases; bases outside gene matches: 15. Germline V lookup: CDR1 SGHRS, CDR2 YFSETQ. In DNA form, the CDR3 reads TGCGCCAGCAGCTCGGACAGGGAGAATATTCGGGTGGAGACCCAGTACTTC. This translates into CASSSDRENIRVETQYF.

The CDR3 region is CASSKLNEKLFF. The CDR3 DNA reads TGTGCCAGCAGTAAACTTAATGAAAAACTGTTTTTT. The chain employs TRBV27 and TRBJ1-4; D is ambiguous. Trimming took 5 bases from V and 4 from J, leaving 5 bases between them. This CDR3 has 12 amino acids. Germline-derived CDR1 and CDR2 are MNHEY and SMNVEV (reference sequence).

This clone has a single count. V is TRBV28 and J is TRBJ1-5; D gene unclear. Germline assignment: CDR1 MDHEN and CDR2 SYDVKM. V was pared by 6 bases and J by 6 bases, with 12 bases between. The CDR3 is 13 residues long. The DNA of the CDR3 is TGTGCCAGCAGAATCTCCCGTCTTCAGCCCCAGCATTTT. It is translated as CASRISRLQPQHF.

Only one count was recorded for this clone. The chain recombines TRBV24-1 with TRBJ2-5, with 13 bases matching TRBD2. Per germline, CDR1 KGHDR and CDR2 SFDVKD. The trim removed 3 bases at V and 5 bases at J, leaving 5 bases unmatched. This CDR3 region has 16 residues. DNA for the CDR3: TGTGCCACCAGTGATCCCGGACTAGCGGGAGTTGAGACCCAGTACTTC. This encodes CATSDPGLAGVETQYF.

The chain couples TRBV23-1 to TRBJ2-7, with 8 bases aligning to TRBD2. TRBV23-1 is noted as an ORF with a role that remains uncertain. This CDR3 has 15 amino acids. The trim removed 3 bases at V and 2 bases at J, leaving 6 bases unmatched. CDR3 protein: CASSHKGLAPYEQYF. The CDR3 DNA follows: TGCGCCAGCAGTCACAAAGGACTAGCTCCCTACGAGCAGTACTTC.

This chain links TRBV5-8 with TRBJ2-2, with unresolved D. The germline V and J ends were trimmed by 7 bases and 1 base, with 8 bases remaining between them. The CDR3 is 13 residues long. Looked up from germline, CDR1 is SGHTS and CDR2 is YDEGEE. CDR3 sequence (DNA): TGTGCCAGCGGCGGTCGGAACACCGGGGAGCTGTTTTTT. Amino acids: CASGGRNTGELFF.

The chain joins TRBV28 to TRBJ2-1, with TRBD2 identical over 10 bases. Germline-derived CDR1 and CDR2 are MDHEN and SYDVKM. V lost 4 bases to trimming and J lost 4 bases; unmatched junction nucleotides: 10. The CDR3 spans 17 residues. CDR3 DNA: TGTGCCAGCAGTTCCCCCGGACTAGCGGTAATTTACAATGAGCAGTTCTTC. Its protein product is CASSSPGLAVIYNEQFF. The variable domain in full, completed from reference TRBV28 and TRBJ2-1, reads DVKVTQSSRYLVKRTGEKVFLECVQDMDHENMFWYRQDPGLGLRLIYFSYDVKMKEKGDIPEGYSVSREKKERFSLILESASTNQTSMYLCASSSPGLAVIYNEQFFGPGTRLTVL.

This chain uses TRBV5-1 with TRBJ1-4, with 10 bases identical to TRBD1. CDR1 is SGHRS, CDR2 YFSETQ, per germline. This CDR3 has 16 amino acids. V lost 4 bases to trimming and J lost 2 bases; unmatched junction nucleotides: 5. CDR3 loop: CASSTGQGTTNEKLFF. As DNA, the CDR3 is TGCGCCAGCAGCACGGGACAGGGGACCACTAATGAAAAACTGTTTTTT. Complete variable domain (other parts from reference TRBV5-1 and TRBJ1-4): KAGVTQTPRYLIKTRGQQVTLSCSPISGHRSVSWYQQTPGQGLQFLFEYFSETQRNKGNFPGRFSGRQFSNSRSEMNVSTLELGDSALYLCASSTGQGTTNEKLFFGSGTQLSVL.

The chain links TRBV5-6 to TRBJ2-7; D unresolved. Germline V CDR1 and CDR2: SGHDT, YYEEEE. The CDR3 totals 14 residues. The V and J ends lost 1 base and 2 bases respectively, with 10 bases between them. The CDR3 sequence is CASSLYTTTYEQYF. The CDR3, as DNA: TGTGCCAGCAGCTTGTATACTACCACCTACGAGCAGTACTTC. The variable domain in full, with the rest retrieved from reference TRBV5-6 and TRBJ2-7, is DAGVTQSPTHLIKTRGQQVTLRCSPKSGHDTVSWYQQALGQGPQFIFQYYEEEERQRGNFPDRFSGHQFPNYSSELNVNALLLGDSALYLCASSLYTTTYEQYFGPGTRLTVT.

The chain recombines TRBV5-1 with TRBJ2-3; 8 nucleotides align to TRBD2. The CDR3 is made up of 19 amino acids. The germline gives CDR1 SGHRS, CDR2 YFSETQ. Trimming cost V 4 bases and J 3 bases; bases outside gene matches: 19. CDR3 coding DNA: TGCGCCAGCAGCCCAGCTTACGGGAGGGCGCGATTGCCAACAGATACGCAGTATTTT. Its protein is CASSPAYGRARLPTDTQYF.

This sequence joins TRBV5-5 and TRBJ1-1; 7 bases map to TRBD1. CDR1 is SGHKS and CDR2 is YYEKEE in the germline V gene (reference sequence). The CDR3 totals 13 residues. The ends lost 7 bases at V and 5 bases at J; junction bases unmatched: 8. CDR3 nucleotide sequence: TGTGCCAGCGGCCCGGCAGGGGGGACTGAAGCTTTCTTT. This translates into CASGPAGGTEAFF.

This rearrangement joins TRBV7-2 to TRBJ1-1; perhaps TRBD1 as D (5 bases). V gave up 1 base and J gave up 5 bases, with 11 bases separating them. Looked up from germline, CDR1 is SGHTA and CDR2 is FQGNSA. The CDR3 is 14 amino acids. In nucleotides, the CDR3 is TGTGCCAGCAGCTTAGAGCAGGGTCGGACTGAAGCTTTCTTT. This gives the protein CASSLEQGRTEAFF.

There are many counts of this clone. The rearrangement uses TRBV27 and TRBJ2-3; 9 bases map to TRBD2. Per germline, CDR1 MNHEY and CDR2 SMNVEV (reference sequence). The CDR3 is 17 residues long. Trimming removed 1 base from V and 2 bases from J; junction bases left unmatched: 7. As DNA, the CDR3 is TGTGCCAGCAGTTTATTAGGACTAGCGAGTAACACAGATACGCAGTATTTT. Protein: CASSLLGLASNTDTQYF.

The chain has TRBV7-9 and TRBJ1-3; TRBD1 might be the D (6 bases). The CDR3 spans 14 residues. Germline CDR1 and CDR2: SEHNR and FQNEAQ (reference sequence). Trimming stripped 8 bases from V and 0 bases from J, with 11 bases between. CDR3: CASGGQYSGNTIYF. The CDR3 bases are TGTGCCAGCGGCGGACAGTACTCTGGAAACACCATATATTTT.

The V call is TRBV7-2, the J call TRBJ1-4; D is unresolved. The CDR3 covers 12 residues. V was pared by 5 bases and J by 8 bases, with 9 bases between. Germline CDR1 is SGHTA and CDR2 is FQGNSA. The CDR3 spells CASSPLREKLFF. CDR3 DNA: TGTGCCAGCAGCCCTCTGAGAGAAAAACTGTTTTTT.

J is TRBJ1-2 and V is TRBV15, with TRBD1 as a possible D gene (6 bases). The germline gives CDR1 LNHNV, CDR2 YYDKDF (reference sequence). The CDR3 runs 14 residues. V lost 1 base to trimming and J lost 2 bases, with 8 bases between them. CDR3 sequence: CATSRGGRNYGYTF. As DNA, the CDR3 is TGTGCCACCAGCAGAGGGGGGCGCAACTATGGCTACACCTTC. Supplemented by reference TRBV15 and TRBJ1-2, the full variable domain reads DAMVIQNPRYQVTQFGKPVTLSCSQTLNHNVMYWYQQKSSQAPKLLFHYYDKDFNNEADTPDNFQSRRPNTSFCFLDIRSPGLGDTAMYLCATSRGGRNYGYTFGSGTRLTVV.

The gene calls are TRBV7-2 and TRBJ2-7; possibly TRBD1 for D (6 bases). Germline CDR1 SGHTA, CDR2 FQGNSA. The CDR3 consists of 13 residues. The V gene lost 4 bases and the J gene lost 2 bases, with 9 bases spanning the gap. The CDR3 region is CASSSRDTYEQYF. The CDR3 region has the DNA TGTGCCAGCAGCTCCCGGGACACCTACGAGCAGTACTTC.